The entry below gives a single T cell receptor (beta chain) sequence along with its context. Sequenced by immunoSEQ multiplex PCR; TCRdb stores in-frame clones only, minus some. This table holds 95,000 or so clones, approximately 95% found once. These data are taken from a study of technical replicates of blood from a handful of donors. The material sequenced was T cells isolated from PBMCs. The TCR sequence derives from a human donor in good health.

DNA for the CDR3: TGTGCCAGCAGTGAATCGGAGGCCGGGGAGCTGTTTTTT. Encoded protein: CASSESEAGELFF. This chain joins TRBV25-1 and TRBJ2-2; D may be TRBD2 (5 bases). Germline V CDR1 and CDR2: MGHDK, SYGVNS. This CDR3 spans 13 amino acids. The germline V and J ends were trimmed by 1 base and 6 bases, with 6 bases remaining between them.